A few counts support the clone carrying this T cell receptor beta chain. The time point was: peripheral blood 6 weeks after treatment start. This sample is drawn from a study of PD-L1 blockade in urothelial cancer. Study context: Counts from blood samples showed a median of roughly 140,000 T cells.

Sequencing was performed with immunoSEQ multiplex PCR; in TCRdb, only in-frame clones are kept and a portion is missing. The table shows roughly 110,000 clones, with approximately 89% occurring only once. The sequence derives from a man aged 55 to 70 with urothelial cancer. This sample comprised PBMCs, obtained around atezolizumab (anti-PD-L1) treatment.

CDR3 sequence (DNA): TGTGCCAGCAGCCACAGCGGGAGCGGCGAGCAGTACTTC. This sequence encodes CASSHSGSGEQYF. V and J are TRBV7-2 and TRBJ2-7, with 8 bases aligning to TRBD2. J gave up 6 bases and V 5 bases, and 6 bases lay outside the gene matches. This CDR3 has 13 amino acids. Germline V gene data show CDR1 as SGHTA and CDR2 as FQGNSA.